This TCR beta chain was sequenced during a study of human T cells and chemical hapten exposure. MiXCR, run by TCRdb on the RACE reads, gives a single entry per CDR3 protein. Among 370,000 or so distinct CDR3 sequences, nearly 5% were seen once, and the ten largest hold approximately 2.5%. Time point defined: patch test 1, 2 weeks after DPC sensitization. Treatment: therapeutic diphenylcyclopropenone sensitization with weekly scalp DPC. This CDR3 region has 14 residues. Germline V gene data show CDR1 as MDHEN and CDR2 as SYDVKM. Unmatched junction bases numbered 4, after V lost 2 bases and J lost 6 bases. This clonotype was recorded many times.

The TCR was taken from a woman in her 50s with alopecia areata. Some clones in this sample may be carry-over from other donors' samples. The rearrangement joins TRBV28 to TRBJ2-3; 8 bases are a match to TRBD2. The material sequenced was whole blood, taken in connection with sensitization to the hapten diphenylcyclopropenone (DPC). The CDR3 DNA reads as TGTGCCAGCAGTTTACCGGGACTAGGGGATACGCAGTATTTT. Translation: CASSLPGLGDTQYF.